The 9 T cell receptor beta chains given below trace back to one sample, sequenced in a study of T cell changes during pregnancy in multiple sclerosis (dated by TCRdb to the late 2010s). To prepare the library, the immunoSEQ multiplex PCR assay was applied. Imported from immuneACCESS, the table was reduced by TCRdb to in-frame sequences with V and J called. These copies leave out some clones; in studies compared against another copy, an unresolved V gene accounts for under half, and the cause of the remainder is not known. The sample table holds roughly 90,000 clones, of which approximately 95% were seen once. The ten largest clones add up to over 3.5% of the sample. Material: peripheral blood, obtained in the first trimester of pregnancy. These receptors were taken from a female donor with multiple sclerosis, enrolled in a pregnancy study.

CDR3 residues: CASSLAGNQPQHF. As DNA, the CDR3 is TGTGCCAGCAGCTTGGCAGGCAATCAGCCCCAGCATTTT. The chain joins TRBV5-6 to TRBJ1-5; D call uncertain. Germline V gene sequence: CDR1 SGHDT, CDR2 YYEEEE. The CDR3 length is 13 residues. The germline V and J ends were trimmed by 0 bases and 2 bases, with 3 bases remaining between them.

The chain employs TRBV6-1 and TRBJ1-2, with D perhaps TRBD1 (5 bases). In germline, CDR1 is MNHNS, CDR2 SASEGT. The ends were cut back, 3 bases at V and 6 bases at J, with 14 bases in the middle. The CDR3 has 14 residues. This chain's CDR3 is CASSEAGRVHGYTF. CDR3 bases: TGTGCCAGCAGTGAGGCCGGCAGGGTCCATGGCTACACCTTC.

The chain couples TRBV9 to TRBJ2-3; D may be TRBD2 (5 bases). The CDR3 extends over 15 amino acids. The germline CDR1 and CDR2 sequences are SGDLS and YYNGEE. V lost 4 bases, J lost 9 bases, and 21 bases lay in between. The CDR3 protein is CASSSSAARVETQYF. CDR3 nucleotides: TGTGCCAGCAGCTCCTCCGCCGCGCGGGTTGAGACGCAGTATTTT.

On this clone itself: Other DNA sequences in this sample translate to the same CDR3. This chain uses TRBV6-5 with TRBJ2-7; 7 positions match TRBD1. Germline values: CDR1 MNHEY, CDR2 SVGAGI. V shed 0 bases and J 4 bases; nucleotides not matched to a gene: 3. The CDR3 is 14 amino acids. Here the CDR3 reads CASSYSRGSYEQYF. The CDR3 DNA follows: TGTGCCAGCAGTTACTCCAGGGGGAGTTACGAGCAGTACTTC.

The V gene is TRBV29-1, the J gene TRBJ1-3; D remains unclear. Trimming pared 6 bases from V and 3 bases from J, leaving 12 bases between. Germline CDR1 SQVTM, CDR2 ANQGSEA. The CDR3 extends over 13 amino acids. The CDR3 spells CSVGSSIGNTIYF. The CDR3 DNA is TGCAGCGTGGGCAGCTCCATTGGAAACACCATATATTTT.

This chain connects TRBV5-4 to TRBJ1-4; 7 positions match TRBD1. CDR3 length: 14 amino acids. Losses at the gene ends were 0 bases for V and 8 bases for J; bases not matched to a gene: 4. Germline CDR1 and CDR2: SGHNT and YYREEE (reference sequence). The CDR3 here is CASSLAGGDEKLFF. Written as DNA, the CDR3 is TGTGCCAGCAGCTTGGCAGGGGGAGACGAAAAACTGTTTTTT.

CDR3 loop: CASSLAGAIRETQYF. DNA of the CDR3: TGTGCCAGCAGCCTAGCTGGGGCAATTAGGGAGACCCAGTACTTC. J is TRBJ2-5 and V is TRBV9, with D perhaps assigned TRBD1 or TRBD2 (5 bases each). Germline V gives CDR1 SGDLS, CDR2 YYNGEE. V was pared by 4 bases and J by 5 bases, with 18 bases between. The CDR3 consists of 15 residues.

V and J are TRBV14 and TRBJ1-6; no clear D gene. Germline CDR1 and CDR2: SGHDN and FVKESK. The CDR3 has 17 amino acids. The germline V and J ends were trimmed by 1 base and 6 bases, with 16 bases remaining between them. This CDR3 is CASSQAGGLAGNSPLHF. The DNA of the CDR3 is TGTGCCAGCAGCCAAGCTGGCGGACTAGCGGGTAATTCACCCCTCCACTTT.

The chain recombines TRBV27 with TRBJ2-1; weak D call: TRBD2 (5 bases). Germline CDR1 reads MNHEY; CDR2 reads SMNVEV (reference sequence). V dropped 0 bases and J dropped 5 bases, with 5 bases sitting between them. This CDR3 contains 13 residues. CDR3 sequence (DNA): TGTGCCAGCAGTTTATCGCGGGACAATGAGCAGTTCTTC. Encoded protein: CASSLSRDNEQFF.